These T cell receptor beta chains were read from a single sample in a study of beta chain features in type 1 diabetes. Data came from immunoSEQ multiplex PCR; TCRdb stores just in-frame clones and leaves some out. The top ten hold approximately 0.13% of the sample, which has around 45,000 clones, 35% to 55% seen once. The sample comprised stem cell memory CD4+ T cells from blood. The receptor set was obtained from a man younger than 45 with type 1 diabetes. Both conserved end residues are part of each CDR3. Each record gives: clone size, J gene, D gene, V gene, CDR3 DNA, CDR3 protein. The D gene is left open where the match is weak. Clone size is shown for a subset of rows, as once, few, many or a class of expanded clone.

clone size: .
J gene: TRBJ2-6
D gene: TRBD1
V gene: TRBV28
CDR3 DNA: TGTGCCAGCAGCCCTGGACAGGGATATTCTGGGGCCAACGTCCTGACTTTC
CDR3 protein: CASSPGQGYSGANVLTF

clone size: .
J gene: TRBJ2-7
D gene: TRBD2
V gene: TRBV27
CDR3 DNA: TGTGCCAGCAGAGGCGGGAGAGGGTCCTACGAGCAGTACTTC
CDR3 protein: CASRGGRGSYEQYF

clone size: .
J gene: TRBJ1-4
D gene: .
V gene: TRBV7-6
CDR3 DNA: TGTGCCAGCAGCACCAACTATGAAAAACTGTTTTTT
CDR3 protein: CASSTNYEKLFF

clone size: .
J gene: TRBJ2-1
D gene: TRBD1
V gene: TRBV19
CDR3 DNA: TGTGCCAGTAGCGTCCAGGGGGCTCTGGCCAATGAGCAGTTCTTC
CDR3 protein: CASSVQGALANEQFF

clone size: once
J gene: TRBJ2-7
D gene: TRBD2
V gene: TRBV9
CDR3 DNA: TGTGCCAGCAGCGTAATGGGACTAGCGGGACTATACGAGCAGTACTTC
CDR3 protein: CASSVMGLAGLYEQYF

clone size: .
J gene: TRBJ1-2
D gene: .
V gene: TRBV28
CDR3 DNA: TGTGCCAGCAGTTTATACAGGGTCGAGGGCTACACCTTC
CDR3 protein: CASSLYRVEGYTF

clone size: .
J gene: TRBJ1-2
D gene: .
V gene: TRBV25-1
CDR3 DNA: TGTGCCAGCAGTGAAAGGGGAGGCGGCGGCTACACCTTC
CDR3 protein: CASSERGGGGYTF

clone size: .
J gene: TRBJ2-2
D gene: .
V gene: TRBV9
CDR3 DNA: TGTGCCAGCAGCGTTGCGGTAGCGAACACCGGGGAGCTGTTTTTT
CDR3 protein: CASSVAVANTGELFF

clone size: .
J gene: TRBJ2-2
D gene: .
V gene: TRBV9
CDR3 DNA: TGTGCCAGCAGCGTAGGACTACCGAACACCGGGGAGCTGTTTTTT
CDR3 protein: CASSVGLPNTGELFF

clone size: .
J gene: TRBJ2-3
D gene: TRBD1
V gene: TRBV7-7
CDR3 DNA: TGTGCCAGCAGCTTGACAGGGGCAGATACGCAGTATTTT
CDR3 protein: CASSLTGADTQYF

clone size: few
J gene: TRBJ2-1
D gene: TRBD1
V gene: TRBV10-3
CDR3 DNA: TGTGCCATCAGTGCGGGACAGGGGCTGCTCAATGAGCAGTTCTTC
CDR3 protein: CAISAGQGLLNEQFF

clone size: .
J gene: TRBJ1-2
D gene: .
V gene: TRBV7-9
CDR3 DNA: TGTGCCAGCAGCTTAGAGGGAGGCGGGGGATCCTCGGGCTACACCTTC
CDR3 protein: CASSLEGGGGSSGYTF

clone size: .
J gene: TRBJ2-3
D gene: TRBD2
V gene: TRBV7-3
CDR3 DNA: TGTGCCAGCAGCAAGGGTACGGGAGGAGATACGCAGTATTTT
CDR3 protein: CASSKGTGGDTQYF